This note documents a single T cell receptor (beta chain) sequence. The data belong to a study of blood T cell repertoires in COVID-19. Study-wide background: Samples of COVID-19 (acute and convalescent) were obtained from the United States, Italy and Spain. In each case, the material was cDNA or gDNA derived from T cells, B-cell-depleted T cells, or PBMCs.

The V gene's germline CDR1 is SGHRS and CDR2 YFSETQ. The CDR3 totals 16 residues. The V and J ends lost 2 bases and 0 bases respectively, with 11 bases between them. Per the original data handling: Scientists estimated how many nucleated cells there were by amplifying reference gene primers. The assay was immunoSEQ multiplex PCR, and TCRdb's table has in-frame clones only and misses some. The V and J calls and clone size come from that table; D and trimming were worked out from the DNA. The sample includes 160,000 or so clones, around 75% of them seen just once. Sequencing used peripheral blood. The chain has TRBV5-1 and TRBJ2-2; tentatively, D is TRBD1 (5 bases). This TCR was sampled from a woman of 80 years or more with acute or convalescent COVID-19. CDR3 sequence (DNA): TGCGCCAGCAGCTTTGAAGGGGCCGCGAACACCGGGGAGCTGTTTTTT. It yields the protein CASSFEGAANTGELFF.